The entry below describes one TCR beta chain. Germline V gene sequence: CDR1 MNHEY, CDR2 SMNVEV (reference sequence). V lost 6 bases to trimming and J lost 3 bases; unmatched junction nucleotides: 8. The CDR3 consists of 15 residues. These data originate in a study of blood T cell repertoires in COVID-19. Study information: Some COVID-19 samples were acute and others convalescent; all came from the United States, Italy and Spain.

Recovered participants had two consecutive negative NP/OP PCR tests, healthcare professional clearance, or symptom resolution. Assay used: immunoSEQ multiplex PCR; TCRdb lists only in-frame clones, some missing. Of fewer than 350,000 clones listed, roughly 90% were seen once; the top ten hold 1%. This rearrangement joins TRBV27 to TRBJ2-3; 8 positions agree with TRBD2. The receptor was isolated from a young woman who had recovered from COVID-19. Sequencing input: PBMCs or T cells enriched from blood (not recorded which). CDR3 sequence: CASSPRVAGTDTQYF. DNA for the CDR3: TGTGCCAGCAGCCCCAGGGTAGCGGGGACAGATACGCAGTATTTT.